Listed below are T cell receptor beta chains from one sample, sequenced in a study of blood T cell repertoires in COVID-19. Sequenced by immunoSEQ multiplex PCR; TCRdb stores in-frame clones only, minus some. The sample shows 150,000 or so clones, approximately 90% of them seen only once. Source material: peripheral blood. All receptors come from a man aged 18 to 30 with acute or convalescent COVID-19. CDR3s include the opening cysteine and the closing phenylalanine or tryptophan. D genes are given only for firm matches. For some rows the clone size is stated as once, few or many, or as a class when expanded; others skip it.

>TRBV3-1/TRBV3-2|TRBJ2-1|NA|NA
TGTGCCAGCAGCCAAGAACTGTCAAATGAGCAGTTCTTC
CASSQELSNEQFF
>TRBV27|TRBJ1-2|once|TRBD1
TGTGCCAGCAGTTTAGTCGGCAGGGGGCTAGGCTACACCTTC
CASSLVGRGLGYTF
>TRBV3-1/TRBV3-2|TRBJ2-1|NA|TRBD2
TGTGCCAGCAGTCGCACACTAGCGGGGGGGGTCAATGAGCAGTTCTTC
CASSRTLAGGVNEQFF
>TRBV10-2|TRBJ2-7|NA|TRBD2
TGCGCCAGCAGGATGACTAAACCGGGACTAGCAACAGGGGACGAGCAGTACTTC
CASRMTKPGLATGDEQYF
>TRBV25-1|TRBJ2-1|NA|TRBD2
TGTGCCAGCAGTGACCGGGAGGCCGCTTGGGATGAGCAGTTCTTC
CASSDREAAWDEQFF
>TRBV6-5|TRBJ2-7|NA|NA
TGTGCCAGCAATAACCTCAGGGGATGGCAGTACTTC
CASNNLRGWQYF
>TRBV3-1/TRBV3-2|TRBJ1-1|NA|TRBD1
TGTGCCAGCAGCCTCGGACAGGGTCTAGTGGGAGAAGCTTTCTTT
CASSLGQGLVGEAFF
>TRBV6-4|TRBJ1-6|NA|NA
TGTGCCAGCAGGGGCGATTCGGGAGCCCCGAGCTCACCCCTCCACTTT
CASRGDSGAPSSPLHF
>TRBV5-1|TRBJ2-1|NA|TRBD2
TGCGCCAGCAGCACCGGACTAGCGGGGACCTACTGGCAGTTCTTC
CASSTGLAGTYWQFF
>TRBV5-1|TRBJ2-1|NA|TRBD2
TGCGCCAGCAGCAACATGGGACTAGCGTACAACAATGAGCAGTTCTTC
CASSNMGLAYNNEQFF
>TRBV14|TRBJ1-2|NA|TRBD1
TGTGCCAGCAGCCGAGGGACAGGGAGCTATGGCTACACCTTC
CASSRGTGSYGYTF
>TRBV6-5|TRBJ1-3|NA|NA
TGTGCCAGCAGTTATGGGGCATCCACAGGAAACACCATATATTTT
CASSYGASTGNTIYF
>TRBV19|TRBJ1-2|NA|TRBD1
TGTGCCAGTGAACCAGGGGGCTATGGCTACACCTTC
CASEPGGYGYTF
>TRBV4-1|TRBJ1-3|NA|TRBD1
TGCGCCAGCAGCCAAGCCTCGGGACAGGGGCCCCTGGGCTCTGGAAACACCATATATTTT
CASSQASGQGPLGSGNTIYF
>TRBV6-1|TRBJ1-2|NA|NA
TGTGCCAGCAGTGAAGCTTTGGACAGTCTCTATGGCTACACCTTC
CASSEALDSLYGYTF
>TRBV4-1|TRBJ2-7|NA|NA
TGCGCCAGCAGCCCCCGAGGGTCCGGGCTGCACTACGAGCAGTACTTC
CASSPRGSGLHYEQYF
>TRBV4-1|TRBJ1-2|once|NA
TGCGCCAGCAGCCAAGAAGGTTTGACCAAGGCAGGGGACGGCTACACCTTC
CASSQEGLTKAGDGYTF
>TRBV7-2|TRBJ2-5|NA|NA
TGTGCCAGCAGCTTAGCGCATGGCGGGGGCTACCAAGAGACCCAGTACTTC
CASSLAHGGGYQETQYF
>TRBV3-1/TRBV3-2|TRBJ2-7|NA|NA
TGTGCCAGCAGCCCCACGACAGGTGAAGGATACGAGCAGTACTTC
CASSPTTGEGYEQYF
>TRBV21-1|TRBJ1-4|NA|NA
TGTGCCAGCAGCGGAACAGTACTGGGTGAAAAACTGTTTTTT
CASSGTVLGEKLFF
>TRBV27|TRBJ1-5|few|NA
TGTGCCAGCAGTCCCTCGGGGGGCCATCAGCCCCAGCATTTT
CASSPSGGHQPQHF
>TRBV4-1|TRBJ2-1|NA|NA
TGCGCCAGCAGCCAAGATCGGGGGTTGGTGGATGAGCAGTTCTTC
CASSQDRGLVDEQFF
>TRBV2|TRBJ1-5|once|NA
TGTGCCAGCAGGGAGGGTACTAATCAGCCCCAGCATTTT
CASREGTNQPQHF
>TRBV18|TRBJ1-4|NA|NA
TGTGCCAGCTCACCTACCGGTGCAACTAATGAAAAACTGTTTTTT
CASSPTGATNEKLFF
>TRBV5-1|TRBJ1-1|once|NA
TGCGCCAGCAGCTTACAGGGTGGGGACACTGAAGCTTTCTTT
CASSLQGGDTEAFF
>TRBV6-5|TRBJ2-1|once|TRBD1
TGTGCCAGCAGCTACGAGGGGACAGGGGGCTCCTATGAGCAGTTCTTC
CASSYEGTGGSYEQFF
>TRBV5-1|TRBJ2-5|NA|TRBD2
TGCGCCAGCAGCTTCGGACTAGCGGGAAGAGTATCGGAGACCCAGTACTTC
CASSFGLAGRVSETQYF
>TRBV9|TRBJ1-1|NA|NA
TGTGCCAGCAGCGTGGGCACGAACACTGAAGCTTTCTTT
CASSVGTNTEAFF
>TRBV6-2/TRBV6-3|TRBJ2-7|NA|NA
TGTGCCAGCAGTTACTCGCGGGGGCCGGGCCACGAGCAGTACTTC
CASSYSRGPGHEQYF
>TRBV5-6|TRBJ2-7|NA|TRBD2
TGTGCCAGTCGGCGCGCGGGAGTGATTTACGAGCAGTACTTC
CASRRAGVIYEQYF
>TRBV5-1|TRBJ2-7|NA|TRBD1
TGCGCCAGCAGCACCTCTCAAGGGGGCTTCTACGAGCAGTACTTC
CASSTSQGGFYEQYF
>TRBV30|TRBJ1-1|NA|NA
TGTGCCTGGAGTCTTACCGGGAACACTGAAGCTTTCTTT
CAWSLTGNTEAFF
>TRBV5-6|TRBJ2-2|NA|NA
TGTGCCAGCAGCTTGTTGGGAGACGGCACCGGGGAGCTGTTTTTT
CASSLLGDGTGELFF
>TRBV19|TRBJ1-6|few|NA
TGTGCCAGTAGTATAGCCCTAACAGAGTCCTCCTATAATTCACCCCTCCACTTT
CASSIALTESSYNSPLHF
>TRBV4-1|TRBJ1-6|NA|TRBD1
TGCGCCAGCAGCCAATTCGGACAGGGGAATTCACCCCTCCACTTT
CASSQFGQGNSPLHF
>TRBV15|TRBJ2-1|NA|TRBD1
TGTGCCACCAGGTCCCCCGGGACAGGGTCCTACAATGAGCAGTTCTTC
CATRSPGTGSYNEQFF
>TRBV29-1|TRBJ1-1|NA|TRBD1
TGCAGCGCCGGGACAGCGAACACTGAAGCTTTCTTT
CSAGTANTEAFF
>TRBV25-1|TRBJ2-5|NA|TRBD1
TGTGCCAGCGCCGGACAGGGGAGGGAGACCCAGTACTTC
CASAGQGRETQYF
>TRBV3-1/TRBV3-2|TRBJ2-7|NA|TRBD2
TGTGCCAGCAGCCCTTGGCGGGGGGCCTACGAGCAGTACTTC
CASSPWRGAYEQYF
>TRBV19|TRBJ1-1|NA|TRBD1
TGTGCCAGTAGTCCATGGACAGGGTCTAGGATGAACACTGAAGCTTTCTTT
CASSPWTGSRMNTEAFF
>TRBV3-1/TRBV3-2|TRBJ1-6|NA|TRBD1
TGTGCCAGCAGCCTGGGACAGGGGCCTAATTCACCCCTCCACTTT
CASSLGQGPNSPLHF